This is a list of T cell receptor beta chains from one sample in a study of shared clonotypes between healthy human individuals. Assay used: immunoSEQ multiplex PCR; TCRdb lists only in-frame clones, some missing. This sample carries some 690,000 clones, 90% of them seen once, and the ten largest clones take about 33%. Material: memory CD8+ T cells from PBMCs. Receptors were obtained from a man aged 18 to 30 in good health. Some clones in this sample may be carry-over from other donors' samples. The CDR3 runs from the conserved cysteine through the conserved F or W.

TRBJ2-5,TRBV7-9,CASSPDTPRETQYF
TRBJ2-3,TRBV5-1,CASSLGGADTQYF
TRBJ2-1,TRBV5-6,CASSLVPGRGDEQFF
TRBJ1-4,TRBV2,CASSEIVGQGGEKLFF
TRBJ2-7,TRBV27,CASRDQGIGEQYF
TRBJ2-1,TRBV7-3,CASSPPTRASGPYNEQFF
TRBJ2-7,TRBV27,CASSPPSGSGNEQYF
TRBJ1-4,TRBV2,CASSPGDNEKLFF
TRBJ2-3,TRBV9,CASSAPTTDSTDTQYF
TRBJ1-1,TRBV28,CASSLFWTGTSTEAFF
TRBJ1-2,TRBV10-3,CAISGTGGTDGYTF
TRBJ2-7,TRBV5-1,CASSLGAVTGARYEQYF
TRBJ1-5,TRBV27,CASSMGSNQPQHF
TRBJ1-4,TRBV15,CATSSRTGKGEKLFF
TRBJ1-2,TRBV5-4,CASSLAGSDYGYTF
TRBJ1-1,TRBV6-5,CASSSRLFWDTEAFF
TRBJ1-2,TRBV6-5,CASSYSAGHYGYTF
TRBJ1-6,TRBV15,CATSRDVRSTDYSPLHF
TRBJ2-7,TRBV5-1,CASSFSGGEQYF
TRBJ2-7,TRBV7-9,CASSIPGREQYF
TRBJ1-5,TRBV27,CASSLLEHRNQPQHF
TRBJ1-3,TRBV6-5,CASSLGGNAGNTIYF
TRBJ1-1,TRBV14,CASSPTVTGREAFF
TRBJ2-7,TRBV28,CASSFVGTGRDEQYF
TRBJ2-2,TRBV27,CASRVRGGTGELFF
TRBJ2-1,TRBV4-3,CASSGRIYNEQFF
TRBJ1-5,TRBV5-1,CASSNRPGRDQPQHF
TRBJ2-3,TRBV11-2,CASSLGRQTPWQYF
TRBJ1-1,TRBV28,CASSFQGSTEAFF
TRBJ2-2,TRBV14,CASSRYRDTGELFF
TRBJ2-7,TRBV13,CASSSRLNGYGQVDYEQYF
TRBJ2-5,TRBV20-1,CSVRPPRTQYF
TRBJ2-7,TRBV7-3,CASSELAGVGSEQYF
TRBJ2-7,TRBV14,CASSHPRDSLSSYEQYF
TRBJ1-1,TRBV2,CASSESVNTEAFF
TRBJ2-1,TRBV28,CASSLFTGISSYNEQFF
TRBJ1-1,TRBV5-1,CASSYIGGIGKDTEAFF
TRBJ2-6,TRBV7-8,CASSLGRGTSGANVLTF
TRBJ2-1,TRBV7-9,CASSTPGLGLSEQFF
TRBJ2-4,TRBV9,CASSLHPGQNIQYF
TRBJ2-7,TRBV28,CAIAPTGTYEQYF
TRBJ2-7,TRBV28,CASSTPSESYEQYF
TRBJ2-1,TRBV29-1,CSHKILSYNEQFF
TRBJ2-7,TRBV19,CASSIRDRGYEQYF
TRBJ2-5,TRBV10-1,CASSERGHATQYF
TRBJ2-2,TRBV19,CASWGAENTGELFF
TRBJ2-2,TRBV6-4,CASSSTGTGELFF
TRBJ2-3,TRBV7-3,CASSHRQGTSDTQYF
TRBJ1-5,TRBV2,CASSVLGVSNQPQHF
TRBJ2-1,TRBV4-1,CASSPTRASGNYNEQFF
TRBJ1-5,TRBV27,CASSLADTVGPQHF
TRBJ1-1,TRBV19,CASSIGSTEAFF
TRBJ2-1,TRBV9,CASSPSGSAYNEQFF
TRBJ2-1,TRBV6-6,CASTPDRPSYNEQFF